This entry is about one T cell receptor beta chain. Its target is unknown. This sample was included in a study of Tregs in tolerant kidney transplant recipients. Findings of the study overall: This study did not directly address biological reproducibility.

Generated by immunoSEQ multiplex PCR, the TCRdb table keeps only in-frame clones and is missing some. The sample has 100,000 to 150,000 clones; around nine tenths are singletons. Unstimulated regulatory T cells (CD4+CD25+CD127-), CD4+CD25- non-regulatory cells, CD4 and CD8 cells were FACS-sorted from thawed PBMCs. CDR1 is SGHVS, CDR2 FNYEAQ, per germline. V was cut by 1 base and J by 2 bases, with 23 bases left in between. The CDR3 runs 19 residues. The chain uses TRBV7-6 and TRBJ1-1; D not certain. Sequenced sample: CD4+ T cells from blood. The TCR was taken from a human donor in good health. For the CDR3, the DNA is TGTGCCAGCAGCTTAGGGTTACCGGGAAGGTGGATCCCTAACACTGAAGCTTTCTTT. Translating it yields CASSLGLPGRWIPNTEAFF.